One and the same sample provided the 15 T cell receptor beta chains below, sequenced in a study of cytomegalovirus exposure and HLA in healthy donors. Assay used: immunoSEQ multiplex PCR; TCRdb lists only in-frame clones, some missing. The data show 190,000 or so clones, 75% to 85% seen once. Sequencing was performed on PBMCs. All receptors derive from a woman aged 25-40 years in good health and CMV-seropositive.

This sequence joins TRBV28 and TRBJ1-2; 8 bases map to TRBD1. J gave up 7 bases and V 5 bases, and 18 bases lay outside the gene matches. This CDR3 has 17 residues. Germline CDR1 MDHEN, CDR2 SYDVKM. CDR3 sequence: CASSPPAGGASHPGYTF. For the CDR3, the DNA is TGTGCCAGCAGTCCCCCGGCAGGGGGCGCGTCTCATCCTGGCTACACCTTC.

The chain has TRBV2 and TRBJ1-1; possible D gene TRBD1, 5 bases. V was shortened by 3 bases and J by 11 bases, with 16 bases between the two germline ends. This CDR3 is 13 amino acids long. CDR1 and CDR2 from the germline V gene are SNHLY and FYNNEI. The CDR3 spells CASSDDRSLGAFF. The CDR3 coding sequence is TGTGCCAGCAGTGACGACAGAAGTCTTGGGGCTTTCTTT.

V gene TRBV2 combines with J gene TRBJ2-1; TRBD2 matches at 7 bases. This CDR3 is built from 13 residues. The J segment lost 6 bases and the V segment lost 5 bases, leaving 4 bases of the junction unmatched. The germline gives CDR1 SNHLY, CDR2 FYNNEI. The CDR3 loop reads CASSPGLGNEQFF. CDR3 bases: TGTGCCAGCAGTCCAGGACTAGGCAATGAGCAGTTCTTC.

The chain uses TRBV5-1 and TRBJ1-1, with a possible D match to TRBD1 (5 bases). Germline loops: CDR1 SGHRS, CDR2 YFSETQ. The CDR3 length is 13 residues. Trimming pared 2 bases from V and 7 bases from J, leaving 12 bases between. CDR3 sequence (DNA): TGCGCCAGCAGCTTCCCGGGGGAGGGTGAAGCTTTCTTT. Its protein is CASSFPGEGEAFF.

The chain uses TRBV29-1 and TRBJ1-1; TRBD1 matches 9 bases. Germline V gene sequence: CDR1 SQVTM, CDR2 ANQGSEA. Trimming removed 4 bases from V and 1 base from J; junction bases left unmatched: 1. The CDR3 extends over 13 amino acids. The CDR3 bases are TGCAGCGTTGCGGGACAGGGGAACACTGAAGCTTTCTTT. Translated, it gives CSVAGQGNTEAFF. Variable domain in full (rest from reference TRBV29-1 and TRBJ1-1): SAVISQKPSRDICQRGTSLTIQCQVDSQVTMMFWYRQQPGQSLTLIATANQGSEATYESGFVIDKFPISRPNLTFSTLTVSNMSPEDSSIYLCSVAGQGNTEAFFGQGTRLTVV.

CDR3 residues: CASSLRAGNYEQYF. CDR3 DNA: TGTGCCAGTAGTCTGAGAGCGGGAAACTACGAGCAGTACTTC. V and J are TRBV19 and TRBJ2-7; 7 nucleotides align to TRBD2. This CDR3 is 14 amino acids long. With 5 bases clipped from V and 3 bases from J, the junction kept 7 bases outside the gene matches. Germline values: CDR1 LNHDA, CDR2 SQIVND (reference sequence).

This sequence joins TRBV30 and TRBJ1-2, with D perhaps matching TRBD1 (5 bases). The CDR3 totals 15 residues. Trimming removed 5 bases from V and 8 bases from J, with 24 bases in between. Germline CDR1 reads GTSNPN; CDR2 reads SVGIG (reference sequence). DNA for the CDR3: TGTGCCTGGGCTAGGGCAGGGTGGGTCCGAAGCGGCTACACCTTC. Amino acid sequence: CAWARAGWVRSGYTF.

DNA for the CDR3: TGTGCCAGCAGCTTGGGGTACCTAGGCACCGGGGAGCTGTTTTTT. Its protein product is CASSLGYLGTGELFF. The V and J genes are TRBV5-6 and TRBJ2-2, with D uncertain. In germline, CDR1 is SGHDT, CDR2 YYEEEE. The CDR3 contains 15 residues. The V and J ends lost 0 bases and 4 bases respectively, with 10 bases between them.

This sequence joins TRBV6-5 and TRBJ1-3; a weak D match, TRBD1 (6 bases). The V and J ends lost 8 bases and 0 bases respectively, with 11 bases between them. CDR1 is MNHEY, CDR2 SVGAGI, per germline. The CDR3 consists of 14 residues. The CDR3 coding sequence is TGTGCCAGCGCCAGGGACAACTCTGGAAACACCATATATTTT. Translated, it gives CASARDNSGNTIYF.

This clone was recorded a few times. The chain recombines TRBV30 with TRBJ1-2; D gene unclear. V was pared by 0 bases and J by 7 bases, with 12 bases between. The CDR3 totals 13 residues. Germline CDR1 and CDR2: GTSNPN and SVGIG (reference sequence). In DNA, the CDR3 is TGTGCCTGGAGTGTACCGGGGTCCGGTGGCTACACCTTC. Protein: CAWSVPGSGGYTF.

The chain links TRBV2 to TRBJ1-2, with D uncertain. CDR3 length: 13 amino acids. V was cut by 7 bases and J by 4 bases, with 13 bases left in between. The V gene's germline CDR1 is SNHLY and CDR2 FYNNEI. Written as DNA, the CDR3 is TGTGCCAGCAAGTTGGCAGCGGCCTATGGCTACACCTTC. It encodes CASKLAAAYGYTF.

This clone has only a few counts. The V and J genes are TRBV7-2 and TRBJ1-3; a weak D match, TRBD1 (5 bases). The CDR3 loop spans 13 amino acids. The germline gives CDR1 SGHTA, CDR2 FQGNSA. Deletions cut 4 bases from V and 4 bases from J, with 8 bases between. CDR3 protein: CASSSTVGNTIYF. CDR3 nucleotides: TGTGCCAGCAGCTCGACAGTCGGAAACACCATATATTTT.

The rearrangement uses TRBV13 and TRBJ1-2; D not certain. V lost 1 base, J lost 3 bases, and 6 bases lay in between. Germline lookup yields CDR1 PRHDT and CDR2 FYEKMQ (reference sequence). The CDR3 covers 13 residues. The CDR3 region has the DNA TGTGCCAGCAGCTTAGATCGGGACTATGGCTACACCTTC. This encodes CASSLDRDYGYTF.

This chain joins TRBV14 and TRBJ1-1; D is uncertain. Germline assignment: CDR1 SGHDN and CDR2 FVKESK. Trimming took off 0 bases at V and 6 bases at J, with 8 bases between the two ends. CDR3 length: 13 amino acids. CDR3 DNA sequence: TGTGCCAGCAGCCAAGACCTGAGGGCTGAAGCTTTCTTT. Translating gives CASSQDLRAEAFF.

This chain connects TRBV2 to TRBJ2-7; D may be TRBD1 (6 bases). The germline V and J ends were trimmed by 6 bases and 2 bases, with 17 bases remaining between them. Germline V gene lookup returns CDR1 SNHLY and CDR2 FYNNEI. The CDR3 totals 15 residues. The CDR3 DNA sequence: TGTGCCAGCAGAAATGGGGCAGGGGCGACCTACGAGCAGTACTTC. The encoded protein is CASRNGAGATYEQYF.